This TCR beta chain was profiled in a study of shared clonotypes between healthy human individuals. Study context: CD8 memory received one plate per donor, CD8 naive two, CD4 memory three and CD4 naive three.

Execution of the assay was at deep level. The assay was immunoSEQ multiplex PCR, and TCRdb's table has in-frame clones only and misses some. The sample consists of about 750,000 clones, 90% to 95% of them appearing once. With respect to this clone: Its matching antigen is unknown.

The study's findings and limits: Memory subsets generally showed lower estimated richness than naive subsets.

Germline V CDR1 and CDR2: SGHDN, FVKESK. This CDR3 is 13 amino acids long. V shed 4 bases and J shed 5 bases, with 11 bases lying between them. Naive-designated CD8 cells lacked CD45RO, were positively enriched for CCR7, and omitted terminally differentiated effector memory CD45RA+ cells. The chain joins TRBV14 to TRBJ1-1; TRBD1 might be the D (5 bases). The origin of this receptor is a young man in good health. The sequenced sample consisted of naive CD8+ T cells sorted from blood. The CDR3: CASSPEGHTEAFF. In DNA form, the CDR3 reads TGTGCCAGCAGCCCCGAAGGACATACTGAAGCTTTCTTT.